This TCR beta chain comes out of a study of blood T cell repertoires in COVID-19. In the study overall: Both acute and convalescent COVID-19 samples were obtained from the United States, Italy and Spain. The analysed material was cDNA or gDNA that came from T cells, B-cell-depleted T cells, or PBMCs.

In the authors' methods: Amplification with reference gene primers provided the estimates of nucleated cell counts. Sequencing was performed with immunoSEQ multiplex PCR; in TCRdb, only in-frame clones are kept and a portion is missing. That table is the source of V, J and clone size, and D and trimming were worked out from the DNA. The sample yields 55,000 to 80,000 clones, 80% to 85% seen once. V shed 8 bases, J shed 0 bases, and the junction held 12 bases outside the gene matches. In germline, CDR1 is MDHEN, CDR2 SYDVKM. The CDR3 covers 16 residues. Specimen: peripheral blood. This sequence joins TRBV28 and TRBJ2-7, with 8 nucleotides matching TRBD1. The clonotype was recovered from a human donor in a cohort sampled during active COVID-19. The CDR3 sequence is CASGQGRGKSSYEQYF. CDR3 DNA sequence: TGTGCCAGCGGACAGGGCCGGGGAAAAAGCTCCTACGAGCAGTACTTC.